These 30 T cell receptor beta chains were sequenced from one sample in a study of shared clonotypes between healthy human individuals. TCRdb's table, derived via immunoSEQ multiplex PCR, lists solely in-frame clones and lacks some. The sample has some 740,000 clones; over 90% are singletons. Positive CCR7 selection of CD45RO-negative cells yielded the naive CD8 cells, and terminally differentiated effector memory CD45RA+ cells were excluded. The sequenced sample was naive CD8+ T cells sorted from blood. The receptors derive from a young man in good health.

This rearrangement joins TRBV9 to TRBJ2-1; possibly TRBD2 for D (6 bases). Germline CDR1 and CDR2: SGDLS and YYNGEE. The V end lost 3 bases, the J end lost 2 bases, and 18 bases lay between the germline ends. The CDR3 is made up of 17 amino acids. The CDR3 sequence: CASSARPGSRTYNEQFF. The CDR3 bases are TGTGCCAGCAGCGCCCGACCCGGGAGTCGGACCTACAATGAGCAGTTCTTC.

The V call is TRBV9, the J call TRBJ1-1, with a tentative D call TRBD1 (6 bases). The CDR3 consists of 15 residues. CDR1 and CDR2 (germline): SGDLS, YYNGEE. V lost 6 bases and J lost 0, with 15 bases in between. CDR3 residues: CASNPNREMNTEAFF. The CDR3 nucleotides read TGTGCCAGCAACCCCAACAGGGAAATGAACACTGAAGCTTTCTTT.

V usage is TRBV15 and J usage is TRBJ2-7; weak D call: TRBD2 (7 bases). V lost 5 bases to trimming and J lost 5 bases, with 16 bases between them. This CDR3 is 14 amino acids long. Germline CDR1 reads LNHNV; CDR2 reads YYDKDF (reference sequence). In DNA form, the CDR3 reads TGTGCCACCAGCCCAGGGAGGGGGTCCGACGAGCAGTACTTC. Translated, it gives CATSPGRGSDEQYF.

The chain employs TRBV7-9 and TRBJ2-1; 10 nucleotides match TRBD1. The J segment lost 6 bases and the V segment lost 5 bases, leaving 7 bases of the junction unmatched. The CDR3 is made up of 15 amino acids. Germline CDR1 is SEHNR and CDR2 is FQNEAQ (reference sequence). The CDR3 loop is CASSPRDRGPNEQFF. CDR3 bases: TGTGCCAGCAGCCCCCGGGACAGGGGACCCAATGAGCAGTTCTTC.

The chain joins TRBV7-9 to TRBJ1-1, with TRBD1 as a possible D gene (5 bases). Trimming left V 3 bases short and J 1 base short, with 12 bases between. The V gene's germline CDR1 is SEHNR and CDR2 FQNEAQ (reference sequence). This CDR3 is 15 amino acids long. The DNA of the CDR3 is TGTGCCAGCAGCTTGGTCGCAGGGCGGAACACTGAAGCTTTCTTT. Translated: CASSLVAGRNTEAFF.

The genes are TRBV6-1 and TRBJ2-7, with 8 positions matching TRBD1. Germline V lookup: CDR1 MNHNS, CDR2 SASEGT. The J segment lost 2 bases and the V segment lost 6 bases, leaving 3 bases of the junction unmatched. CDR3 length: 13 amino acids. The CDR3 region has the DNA TGTGCCAGCAGACAGGGGGTTACCTACGAGCAGTACTTC. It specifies CASRQGVTYEQYF.

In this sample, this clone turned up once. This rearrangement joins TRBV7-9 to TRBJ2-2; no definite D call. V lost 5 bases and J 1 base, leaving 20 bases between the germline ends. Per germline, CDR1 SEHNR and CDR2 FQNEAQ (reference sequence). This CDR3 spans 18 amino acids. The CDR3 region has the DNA TGTGCCAGCAGCCCCTCACTTGCCTTCCGATTGAACACCGGGGAGCTGTTTTTT. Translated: CASSPSLAFRLNTGELFF. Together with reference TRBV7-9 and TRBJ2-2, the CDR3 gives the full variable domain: DTGVSQNPRHKITKRGQNVTFRCDPISEHNRLYWYRQTLGQGPEFLTYFQNEAQLEKSRLLSDRFSAERPKGSFSTLEIQRTEQGDSAMYLCASSPSLAFRLNTGELFFGEGSRLTVL.

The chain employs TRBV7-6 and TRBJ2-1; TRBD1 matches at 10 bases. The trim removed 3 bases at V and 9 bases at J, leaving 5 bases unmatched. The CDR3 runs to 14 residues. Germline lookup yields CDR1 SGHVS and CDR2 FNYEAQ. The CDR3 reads CASSFGTGAVEQFF. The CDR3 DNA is TGTGCCAGCAGCTTTGGGACAGGGGCGGTTGAGCAGTTCTTC. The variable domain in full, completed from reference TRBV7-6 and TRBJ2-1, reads GAGVSQSPRYKVTKRGQDVALRCDPISGHVSLYWYRQALGQGPEFLTYFNYEAQQDKSGLPNDRFSAERPEGSISTLTIQRTEQRDSAMYRCASSFGTGAVEQFFGPGTRLTVL.

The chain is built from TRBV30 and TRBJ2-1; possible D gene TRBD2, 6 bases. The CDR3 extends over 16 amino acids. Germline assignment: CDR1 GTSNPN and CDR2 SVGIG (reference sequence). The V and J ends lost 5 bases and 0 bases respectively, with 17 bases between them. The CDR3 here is CAWGGGNASSYNEQFF. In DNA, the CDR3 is TGTGCCTGGGGGGGAGGCAACGCCAGCTCCTACAATGAGCAGTTCTTC. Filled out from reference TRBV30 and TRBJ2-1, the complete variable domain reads SQTIHQWPATLVQPVGSPLSLECTVEGTSNPNLYWYRQAAGRGLQLLFYSVGIGQISSEVPQNLSASRPQDRQFILSSKKLLLSDSGFYLCAWGGGNASSYNEQFFGPGTRLTVL.

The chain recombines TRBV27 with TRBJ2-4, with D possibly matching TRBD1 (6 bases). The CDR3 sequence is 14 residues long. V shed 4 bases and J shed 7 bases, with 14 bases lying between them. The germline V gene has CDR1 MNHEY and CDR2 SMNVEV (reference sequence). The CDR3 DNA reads TGTGCCAGCAGTTCCTCGGGCACAGGGAACATTCAGTACTTC. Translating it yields CASSSSGTGNIQYF.

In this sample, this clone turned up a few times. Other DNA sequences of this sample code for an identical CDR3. The CDR3 DNA reads as TGTGCCAGCAGCCGGACCTACGAGCAGTACTTC. The encoded protein is CASSRTYEQYF. This chain joins TRBV7-9 and TRBJ2-7; D gene uncertain. CDR1 and CDR2 (germline): SEHNR, FQNEAQ (reference sequence). The V end lost 5 bases, the J end lost 2 bases, and 4 bases lay between the germline ends. The CDR3 totals 11 residues.

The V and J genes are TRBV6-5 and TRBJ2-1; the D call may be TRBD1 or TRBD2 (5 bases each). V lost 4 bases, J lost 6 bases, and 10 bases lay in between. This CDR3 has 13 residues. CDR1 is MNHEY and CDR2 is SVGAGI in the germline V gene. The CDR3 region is CASSFWDANEQFF. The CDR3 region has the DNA TGTGCCAGCAGTTTTTGGGACGCCAATGAGCAGTTCTTC.

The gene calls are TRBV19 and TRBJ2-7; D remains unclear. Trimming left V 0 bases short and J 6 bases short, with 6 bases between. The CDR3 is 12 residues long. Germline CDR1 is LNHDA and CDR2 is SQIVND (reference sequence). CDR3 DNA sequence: TGTGCCAGTAGTATAGACGGTCTCGAGCAGTACTTC. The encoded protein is CASSIDGLEQYF. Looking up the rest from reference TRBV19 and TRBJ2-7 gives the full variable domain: DGGITQSPKYLFRKEGQNVTLSCEQNLNHDAMYWYRQDPGQGLRLIYYSQIVNDFQKGDIAEGYSVSREKKESFPLTVTSAQKNPTAFYLCASSIDGLEQYFGPGTRLTVT.

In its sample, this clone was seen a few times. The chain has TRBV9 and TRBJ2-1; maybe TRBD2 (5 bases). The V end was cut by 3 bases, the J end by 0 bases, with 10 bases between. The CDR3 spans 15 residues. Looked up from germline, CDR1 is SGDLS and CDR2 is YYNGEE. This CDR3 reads CASSGTSYSYNEQFF. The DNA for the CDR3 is TGTGCCAGCAGCGGCACTAGTTACTCCTACAATGAGCAGTTCTTC.

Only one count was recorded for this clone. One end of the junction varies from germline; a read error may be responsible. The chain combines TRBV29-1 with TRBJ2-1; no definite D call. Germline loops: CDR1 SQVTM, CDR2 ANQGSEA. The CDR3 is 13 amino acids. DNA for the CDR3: TGCAGCGTAGAAGCAGGCTCCTACAATGAGCAGTTCTTC. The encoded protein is CSVEAGSYNEQFF.

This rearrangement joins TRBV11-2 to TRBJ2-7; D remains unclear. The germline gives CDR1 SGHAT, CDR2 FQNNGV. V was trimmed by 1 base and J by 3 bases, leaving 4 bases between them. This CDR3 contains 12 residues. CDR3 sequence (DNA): TGTGCCAGCAGCTTAGTCCACTACGAGCAGTACTTC. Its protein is CASSLVHYEQYF.

CDR3 amino acids: CASSLTLAEEQFF. Here the CDR3 DNA reads TGTGCCAGCAGCTTAACTCTGGCGGAGGAGCAGTTCTTC. The rearrangement uses TRBV7-9 and TRBJ2-1; no clear D. The CDR3 length is 13 residues. Germline CDR1 is SEHNR and CDR2 is FQNEAQ (reference sequence). Between the trimmed V and J ends, which lost 2 bases and 10 bases, there was a span of 12 bases.

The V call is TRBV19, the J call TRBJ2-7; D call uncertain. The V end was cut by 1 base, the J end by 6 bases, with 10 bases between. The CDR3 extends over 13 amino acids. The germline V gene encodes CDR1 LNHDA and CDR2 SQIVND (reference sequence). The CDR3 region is CASSIGGALEQYF. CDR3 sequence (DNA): TGTGCCAGTAGTATAGGTGGAGCTCTCGAGCAGTACTTC.

In nucleotides, the CDR3 is TGTGCCAGCAGCACCCGGACAGGGGATGCGGTAATGAACACTGAAGCTTTCTTT. Translating it yields CASSTRTGDAVMNTEAFF. The chain links TRBV11-2 to TRBJ1-1, with 9 bases lining up with TRBD1. Germline V CDR1 and CDR2: SGHAT, FQNNGV. CDR3 size: 18 residues. V gave up 5 bases and J gave up 0 bases; unmatched junction bases: 13.

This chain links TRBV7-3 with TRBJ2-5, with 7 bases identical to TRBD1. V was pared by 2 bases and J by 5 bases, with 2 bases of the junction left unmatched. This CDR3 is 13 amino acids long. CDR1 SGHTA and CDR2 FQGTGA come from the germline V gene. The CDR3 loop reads CASSLYRGETQYF. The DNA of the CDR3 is TGTGCCAGCAGCTTATACAGGGGTGAGACCCAGTACTTC.

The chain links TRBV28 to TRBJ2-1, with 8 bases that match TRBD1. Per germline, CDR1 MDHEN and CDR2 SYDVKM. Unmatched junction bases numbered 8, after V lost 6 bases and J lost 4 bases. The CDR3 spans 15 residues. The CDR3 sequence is CASSRPDREYNEQFF. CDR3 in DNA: TGTGCCAGCAGCCGGCCGGACAGGGAATACAATGAGCAGTTCTTC.

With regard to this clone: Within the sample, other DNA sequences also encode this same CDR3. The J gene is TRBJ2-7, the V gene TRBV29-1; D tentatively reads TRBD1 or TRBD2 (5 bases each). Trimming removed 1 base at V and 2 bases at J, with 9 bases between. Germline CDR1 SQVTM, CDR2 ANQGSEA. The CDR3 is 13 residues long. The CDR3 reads CSVEGGTPYEQYF. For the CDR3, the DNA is TGCAGCGTTGAAGGGGGGACCCCCTACGAGCAGTACTTC.

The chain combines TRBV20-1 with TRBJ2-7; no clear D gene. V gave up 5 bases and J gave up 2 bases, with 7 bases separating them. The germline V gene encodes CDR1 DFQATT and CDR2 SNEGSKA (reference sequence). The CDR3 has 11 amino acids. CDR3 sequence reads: CSAGVTYEQYF. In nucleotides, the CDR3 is TGCAGTGCTGGGGTCACCTACGAGCAGTACTTC.

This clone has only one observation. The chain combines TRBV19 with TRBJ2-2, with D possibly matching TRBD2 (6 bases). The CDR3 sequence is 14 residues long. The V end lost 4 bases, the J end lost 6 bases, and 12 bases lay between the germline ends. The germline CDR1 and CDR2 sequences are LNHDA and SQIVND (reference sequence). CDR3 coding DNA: TGTGCCAGTAGTACGCCTGGGACTCCCGGGGAGCTGTTTTTT. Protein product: CASSTPGTPGELFF.

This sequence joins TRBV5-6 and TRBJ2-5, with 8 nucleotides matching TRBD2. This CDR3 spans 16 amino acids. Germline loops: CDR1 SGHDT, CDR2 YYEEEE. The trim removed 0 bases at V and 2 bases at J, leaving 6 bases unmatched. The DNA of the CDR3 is TGTGCCAGCAGCTTGGGCGCGGGAGGCTCACAAGAGACCCAGTACTTC. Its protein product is CASSLGAGGSQETQYF.

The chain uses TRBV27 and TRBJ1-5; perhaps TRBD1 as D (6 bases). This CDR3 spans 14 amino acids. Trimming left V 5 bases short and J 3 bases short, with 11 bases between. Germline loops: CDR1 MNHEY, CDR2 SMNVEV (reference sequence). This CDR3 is CASSDGQPNQPQHF. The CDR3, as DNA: TGTGCCAGCAGTGATGGACAGCCCAATCAGCCCCAGCATTTT.

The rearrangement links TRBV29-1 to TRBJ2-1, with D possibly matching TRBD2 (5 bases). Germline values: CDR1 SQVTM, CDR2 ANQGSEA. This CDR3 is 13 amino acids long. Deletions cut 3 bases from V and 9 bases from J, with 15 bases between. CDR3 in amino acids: CSVEDSISGEQFF. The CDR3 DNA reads TGCAGCGTTGAGGACTCCATCTCAGGTGAGCAGTTCTTC.

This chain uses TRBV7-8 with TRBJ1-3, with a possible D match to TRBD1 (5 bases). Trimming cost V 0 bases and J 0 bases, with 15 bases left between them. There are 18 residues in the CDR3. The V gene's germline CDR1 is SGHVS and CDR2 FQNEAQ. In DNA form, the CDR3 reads TGTGCCAGCAGCTTAGCGCGAGCGGACAAAGTCTCTGGAAACACCATATATTTT. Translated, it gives CASSLARADKVSGNTIYF.

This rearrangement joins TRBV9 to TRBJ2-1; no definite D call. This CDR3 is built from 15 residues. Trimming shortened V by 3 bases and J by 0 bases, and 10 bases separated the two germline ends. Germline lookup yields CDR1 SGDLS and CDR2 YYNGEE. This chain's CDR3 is CASSGFESSYNEQFF. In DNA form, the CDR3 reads TGTGCCAGCAGCGGATTCGAGAGCTCCTACAATGAGCAGTTCTTC.

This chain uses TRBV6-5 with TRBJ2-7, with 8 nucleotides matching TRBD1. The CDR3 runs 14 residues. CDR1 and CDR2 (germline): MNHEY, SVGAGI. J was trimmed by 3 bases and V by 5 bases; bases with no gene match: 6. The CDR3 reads CASSPDRGGYEQYF. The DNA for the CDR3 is TGTGCCAGCAGTCCCGACAGGGGCGGCTACGAGCAGTACTTC.